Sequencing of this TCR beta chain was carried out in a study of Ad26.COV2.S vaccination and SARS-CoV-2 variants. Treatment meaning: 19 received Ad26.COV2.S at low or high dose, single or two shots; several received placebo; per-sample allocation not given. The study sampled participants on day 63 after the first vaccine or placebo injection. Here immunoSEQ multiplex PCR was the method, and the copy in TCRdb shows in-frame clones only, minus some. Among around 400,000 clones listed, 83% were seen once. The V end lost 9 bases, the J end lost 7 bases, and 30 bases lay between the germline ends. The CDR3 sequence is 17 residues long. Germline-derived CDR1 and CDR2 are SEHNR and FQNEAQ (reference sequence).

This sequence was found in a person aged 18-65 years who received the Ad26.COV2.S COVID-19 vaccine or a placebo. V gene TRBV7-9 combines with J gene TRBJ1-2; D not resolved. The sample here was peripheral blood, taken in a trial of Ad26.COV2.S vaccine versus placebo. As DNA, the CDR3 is TGTGCCAGTCACCGACTCGAAACCGGCCTCGGGAGGCCTGGCTACACCTTC. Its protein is CASHRLETGLGRPGYTF.